This T cell receptor beta chain originates from a study of T cell repertoires in ileal Crohn's disease. Across the study: Surgery for a complication: stricturing in approximately 60%, penetrating in approximately 40%. Study results and limitations: Clonality above 26.8% at surgery always came with endoscopic recurrence. Clonal expansions were more frequent in active smokers than non-smokers at surgery.

Each sample's TCRB immunosequencing used around 500 nanograms of biopsy DNA. TCRdb's copy holds only in-frame clones and misses some; the assay was immunoSEQ multiplex PCR. The sample contains over 5,000 clones, 80% to 85% of which appear only once. As concerns this clone: Antigen unknown.

Germline lookup yields CDR1 MDHEN and CDR2 SYDVKM. CDR3 size: 15 residues. Trimming pared 2 bases from V and 7 bases from J, leaving 14 bases between. The source is an adult with Crohn's disease. Sequences were obtained from ileal tissue. The V call is TRBV28, the J call TRBJ1-4; a possible D gene is TRBD1 (6 bases). This chain's CDR3 is CASSLPTGRAEKLFF. The CDR3 coding sequence is TGTGCCAGCAGTTTACCCACAGGGCGGGCTGAAAAACTGTTTTTT.